These 29 T cell receptor beta chains came from one sample sequenced in a study of regulatory T cells in long-lasting Graves disease. Assembly of TCR beta libraries relied on iRepertoire HTBI primers together with Arm-PCR of CDR3 regions. TCRdb independently ran MiXCR on the multiplex PCR reads; one entry per CDR3 protein. The sample contains a few hundred thousand distinct CDR3 sequences, roughly a quarter of which appear only once. Indicated time point: persistent/refractory GD, antithyroid drugs over 5 years with positive TRAb. PBMC-derived RNA was used for the TCR library. The material was peripheral blood mononuclear cells (PBMCs), obtained when the disease was refractory, from a patient treated with antithyroid drugs. The receptor source for this set is a female donor with Graves disease.

This clonotype occurred a few times. The V call is TRBV5-1, the J call TRBJ1-1; 8 bases match TRBD1. CDR3 length equals 17 residues. Germline CDR1 and CDR2: SGHRS and YFSETQ. Trimming removed 0 bases from V and 4 bases from J; junction bases left unmatched: 11. This CDR3 is CASSLGPARGPGTEAFF. The CDR3 DNA follows: TGCGCCAGCAGCTTGGGTCCCGCCAGGGGGCCCGGCACTGAAGCTTTCTTT.

This clonotype was detected once. The J gene is TRBJ1-5, the V gene TRBV15; D perhaps matches TRBD1 (5 bases). V lost 0 bases and J lost 4, with 10 bases in between. Germline CDR1 is LNHNV and CDR2 is YYDKDF (reference sequence). This CDR3 has 15 residues. DNA for the CDR3: TGTGCCACCAGCAGAGATCAGGGAGGAAATCAGCCCCAGCATTTT. Translated, it gives CATSRDQGGNQPQHF. The entire variable domain, with the rest obtained from reference TRBV15 and TRBJ1-5, is as follows: DAMVIQNPRYQVTQFGKPVTLSCSQTLNHNVMYWYQQKSSQAPKLLFHYYDKDFNNEADTPDNFQSRRPNTSFCFLDIRSPGLGDTAMYLCATSRDQGGNQPQHFGDGTRLSIL.

This chain joins TRBV30 and TRBJ2-1; D is ambiguous. V was trimmed by 2 bases and J by 0 bases, leaving 11 bases between them. The CDR3 covers 15 residues. Germline CDR1 is GTSNPN and CDR2 is SVGIG (reference sequence). CDR3 DNA: TGTGCCTGGAGTCCCCCCGGTGTCTCCTACAATGAGCAGTTCTTC. Residues: CAWSPPGVSYNEQFF.

The chain employs TRBV6-2 or TRBV6-3 and TRBJ2-7; 9 bases agree with TRBD1. This CDR3 is 14 amino acids long. From germline, CDR1 is MNHEY and CDR2 SVGEGT. The V segment lost 2 bases and the J segment 5 bases; nucleotides outside the gene matches: 4. CDR3 nucleotide sequence: TGTGCCAGCAGTTACCCGGGACAGGGTAACGAGCAGTACTTC. Translating it yields CASSYPGQGNEQYF.

J is TRBJ2-1 and V is TRBV6-1; 7 positions agree with TRBD2. Germline CDR1 reads MNHNS; CDR2 reads SASEGT. Unmatched junction bases numbered 12, after V lost 6 bases and J lost 10 bases. This CDR3 region has 14 residues. CDR3 sequence: CASSNRLALKEQFF. In DNA form, the CDR3 reads TGTGCCAGCAGCAACAGACTAGCTCTAAAAGAGCAGTTCTTC.

Note on this clonotype: This may come from a read error, since a much larger clone is one base off. The chain couples TRBV12-3 or TRBV12-4 to TRBJ1-5; D may be TRBD1 (6 bases). There are 14 residues in the CDR3. The CDR3 protein is CASERTDSNQPRHF. For the CDR3, the DNA is TGTGCCAGCGAGAGGACAGACAGCAATCAGCCCCGGCATTTT.

This clonotype appeared many times. The chain recombines TRBV12-3 or TRBV12-4 with TRBJ1-1, with 8 bases lining up with TRBD1. The CDR3 has 16 amino acids. The V segment lost 5 bases and the J segment 1 base; nucleotides outside the gene matches: 9. The CDR3 spells CASSPTIGTGNTEAFF. The CDR3 nucleotides are TGTGCCAGCAGTCCAACCATAGGGACAGGGAACACTGAAGCTTTCTTT.

The chain employs TRBV6-1 and TRBJ2-4; D unresolved. Germline V gene lookup returns CDR1 MNHNS and CDR2 SASEGT. V lost 5 bases and J lost 0, with 8 bases in between. The CDR3 spans 14 residues. CDR3 residues: CASSNRLAKNIQYF. CDR3 sequence (DNA): TGTGCCAGCAGTAACAGATTAGCCAAAAACATTCAGTACTTC.

This clonotype came up many times. The chain links TRBV28 to TRBJ1-2; weak D call: TRBD1 (6 bases). The CDR3 covers 13 residues. V shed 7 bases and J shed 4 bases, with 13 bases lying between them. Germline loops: CDR1 MDHEN, CDR2 SYDVKM. The CDR3 nucleotides read TGTGCCAGCACCCCGGACAGATCCTATGGCTACACCTTC. Its translation: CASTPDRSYGYTF.

V gene TRBV3-1 combines with J gene TRBJ2-7; D unresolved. The germline V gene encodes CDR1 LGHDT and CDR2 YNNKEL (reference sequence). This CDR3 is built from 13 residues. V was clipped by 5 bases and J by 3 bases, with 11 bases between them. CDR3 residues: CASSSWNFYEQYF. In DNA form, the CDR3 reads TGTGCCAGCAGCTCGTGGAATTTCTACGAGCAGTACTTC.

This clonotype was detected many times. This chain uses TRBV28 with TRBJ1-5; D is unresolved. Trimming pared 8 bases from V and 1 base from J, leaving 6 bases between. Germline CDR1 and CDR2: MDHEN and SYDVKM. There are 12 residues in the CDR3. CDR3 in amino acids: CASEGSNQPQHF. Written as DNA, the CDR3 is TGTGCCAGCGAGGGAAGCAATCAGCCCCAGCATTTT.

This chain joins TRBV25-1 and TRBJ2-2; 13 bases line up with TRBD2. The CDR3 loop spans 17 amino acids. The germline V gene encodes CDR1 MGHDK and CDR2 SYGVNS. V shed 4 bases, J shed 1 base, and the junction held 3 bases outside the gene matches. This CDR3 is CASSGRLAGGNTGELFF. Written as DNA, the CDR3 is TGTGCCAGCAGTGGGAGACTAGCGGGAGGGAACACCGGGGAGCTGTTTTTT.

This clonotype occurred once. V gene TRBV4-1 combines with J gene TRBJ1-1; maybe TRBD1 (5 bases). The V end was cut by 4 bases, the J end by 1 base, with 13 bases between. CDR1 is MGHRA and CDR2 is YSYEKL in the germline V gene. The CDR3 runs 15 residues. The CDR3 sequence is CASSRPGPTNTEAFF. DNA for the CDR3: TGCGCCAGCAGCCGGCCGGGACCTACGAACACTGAAGCTTTCTTT.

The chain combines TRBV4-1 with TRBJ2-1, with D maybe TRBD2 (6 bases). Looked up from germline, CDR1 is MGHRA and CDR2 is YSYEKL. This CDR3 has 17 amino acids. Trimming cost V 0 bases and J 1 base, with 13 bases left between them. The CDR3 sequence is CASSQEGGIGSYNEQFF. CDR3 bases: TGCGCCAGCAGCCAAGAGGGCGGGATCGGGTCCTACAATGAGCAGTTCTTC.

In regard to this clonotype: Germline and junction disagree at one end, which may indicate a read error. The chain uses TRBV18 and TRBJ2-7; D call uncertain. This CDR3 is 16 amino acids long. The germline V gene encodes CDR1 KGHSH and CDR2 LQKENI. This CDR3 is CASLPYGASSTYEQYF. The CDR3 DNA follows: TGTGCCAGCTTACCATATGGTGCTAGTTCGACGTACGAGCAGTACTTC.

This clonotype turned up a few times. CDR3 in DNA: TGTGCCAGCAGTCAGGCGGGAGTTAATGAGCAGTTCTTC. Its translation is CASSQAGVNEQFF. The gene calls are TRBV2 and TRBJ2-1; 7 bases match TRBD2. The V and J ends lost 5 bases and 7 bases, in that order; junction bases with no gene match: 5. Germline values: CDR1 SNHLY, CDR2 FYNNEI. The CDR3 sequence is 13 residues long.

This clonotype was counted many times. One junction end disagrees with the germline gene, perhaps due to a read error. J is TRBJ1-1 and V is TRBV27; D call uncertain. Germline CDR1 is MNHEY and CDR2 is SMNVEV (reference sequence). The CDR3 sequence is 13 residues long. CDR3 in DNA: TGTGCCAGCAGCTTATGGGGGAACACTGAAGCTTTCTTT. This translates into CASSLWGNTEAFF.

In this sample, this clonotype turned up many times. V is TRBV18 and J is TRBJ2-5; D is unresolved. The CDR3 consists of 13 residues. Per the germline V gene, CDR1 is KGHSH and CDR2 is LQKENI. The ends were cut back, 4 bases at V and 5 bases at J, with 11 bases in the middle. The DNA of the CDR3 is TGTGCCAGCTCACGCCACCTCGGGGAGACCCAGTACTTC. The encoded protein is CASSRHLGETQYF.

The J gene is TRBJ2-2, the V gene TRBV10-3, with D tentatively TRBD1 or TRBD2 (7 bases each). V dropped 4 bases and J dropped 1 base, with 19 bases sitting between them. CDR1 is ENHRY, CDR2 SYGVKD, per germline. The CDR3 covers 18 residues. CDR3 sequence reads: CAISVWLADRRNTGELFF. Written as DNA, the CDR3 is TGTGCCATCAGTGTTTGGCTAGCGGACAGGAGGAACACCGGGGAGCTGTTTTTT.

The rearrangement uses TRBV30 and TRBJ1-5; D remains unclear. This CDR3 is 14 amino acids long. CDR1 and CDR2 from the germline V gene are GTSNPN and SVGIG (reference sequence). The germline V and J ends were trimmed by 0 bases and 5 bases, with 11 bases remaining between them. DNA of the CDR3: TGTGCCTGGAGTGTAAGAGGGAACGATCAGCCCCAGCATTTT. Its protein product is CAWSVRGNDQPQHF.

In this sample, this clonotype turned up many times. This chain connects TRBV10-3 to TRBJ1-4, with D perhaps matching TRBD1 (6 bases). This CDR3 is built from 13 residues. CDR1 is ENHRY and CDR2 is SYGVKD in the germline V gene. V dropped 2 bases and J dropped 5 bases, with 6 bases sitting between them. The CDR3 loop reads CAISEGGNEKLFF. DNA for the CDR3: TGTGCCATCAGTGAGGGGGGCAATGAAAAACTGTTTTTT.

This clonotype has only a few counts. The CDR3 protein is CSATILRQGASETQYF. DNA for the CDR3: TGCAGTGCCACCATTTTACGACAGGGGGCCTCAGAGACCCAGTACTTC. J is TRBJ2-5 and V is TRBV20-1; 10 positions match TRBD1. The CDR3 runs to 16 residues. V trimming: 6 bases; J trimming: 4 bases; junction bases outside the gene matches: 14. Per germline, CDR1 DFQATT and CDR2 SNEGSKA (reference sequence).

The chain couples TRBV6-2 or TRBV6-3 to TRBJ1-5; D is possibly TRBD1 (5 bases). Trimming removed 5 bases from V and 2 bases from J, with 13 bases in between. In germline, CDR1 is MNHEY, CDR2 SVGEGT. The CDR3 is 15 residues long. The CDR3 region is CASSPHGGGNQPQHF. The CDR3 bases are TGTGCCAGCAGTCCACATGGGGGTGGCAATCAGCCCCAGCATTTT.

Only a few counts were recorded for this clonotype. V and J are TRBV11-3 and TRBJ2-5; 8 bases are shared with TRBD2. The germline V gene has CDR1 SGHNT and CDR2 YENEEA. The CDR3 has 14 residues. V lost 5 bases, J lost 7 bases, and 9 bases stayed unmatched. CDR3 DNA: TGTGCCAGCAGCCCGGGAGGGCCGGGGGGGACCCAGTACTTC. Translating it yields CASSPGGPGGTQYF.

The chain employs TRBV6-2 or TRBV6-3 and TRBJ1-1; D unclear. This CDR3 has 16 residues. The V gene's germline CDR1 is MNHEY and CDR2 SVGEGT. V lost 7 bases and J 0 bases, leaving 18 bases between the germline ends. CDR3: CASTPHRRRMNTEAFF. For the CDR3, the DNA is TGTGCCAGCACCCCCCACCGTCGGAGGATGAACACTGAAGCTTTCTTT.

A few counts support this clonotype. The chain joins TRBV2 to TRBJ1-1; no clear D. CDR3 size: 13 residues. The V end was cut by 6 bases, the J end by 10 bases, with 18 bases between. Germline V gene data show CDR1 as SNHLY and CDR2 as FYNNEI. CDR3 sequence reads: CASRPRGPFGAFF. The CDR3, as DNA: TGTGCCAGCAGACCCCGGGGTCCCTTCGGAGCTTTCTTT.

V is TRBV9 and J is TRBJ2-5; perhaps TRBD1 as D (5 bases). Trimming stripped 0 bases from V and 3 bases from J, with 9 bases between. The CDR3 spans 14 residues. Per the germline V gene, CDR1 is SGDLS and CDR2 is YYNGEE. CDR3 sequence (DNA): TGTGCCAGCAGCGTAGTGGGCAGGGAAGAGACCCAGTACTTC. It yields the protein CASSVVGREETQYF.

This clonotype was recorded many times. The rearrangement links TRBV6-2 or TRBV6-3 to TRBJ2-7; either TRBD1 or TRBD2 may supply D (5 bases each). CDR1 MNHEY and CDR2 SVGEGT come from the germline V gene. The CDR3 length is 15 residues. The V and J ends lost 5 bases and 1 base respectively, with 15 bases between them. CDR3 sequence: CASSPTGTSSYEQYF. CDR3 sequence (DNA): TGTGCCAGCAGTCCAACCGGGACGTCTTCCTACGAGCAGTACTTC.

The table lists this clonotype with many counts. The gene calls are TRBV9 and TRBJ2-5; 9 nucleotides align to TRBD1. Germline V CDR1 and CDR2: SGDLS, YYNGEE. The trim removed 0 bases at V and 4 bases at J, leaving 7 bases unmatched. CDR3 size: 16 residues. DNA of the CDR3: TGTGCCAGCAGCGTAGCCCCACAGGGGGCGGGAGAGACCCAGTACTTC. Translation gives CASSVAPQGAGETQYF.